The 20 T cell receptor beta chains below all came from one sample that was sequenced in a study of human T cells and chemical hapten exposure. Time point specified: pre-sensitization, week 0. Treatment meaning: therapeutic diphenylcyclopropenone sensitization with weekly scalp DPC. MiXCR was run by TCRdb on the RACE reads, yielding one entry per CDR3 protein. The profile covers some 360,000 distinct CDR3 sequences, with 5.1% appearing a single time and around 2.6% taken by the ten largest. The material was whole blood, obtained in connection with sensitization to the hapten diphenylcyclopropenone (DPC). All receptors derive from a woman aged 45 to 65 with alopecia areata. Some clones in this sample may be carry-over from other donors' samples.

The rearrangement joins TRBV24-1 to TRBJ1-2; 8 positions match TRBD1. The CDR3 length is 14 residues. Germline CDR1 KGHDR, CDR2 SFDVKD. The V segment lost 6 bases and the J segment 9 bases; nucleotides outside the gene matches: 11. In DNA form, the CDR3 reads TGTGCCACCAGTAAAGAACCAGGGGGCACTCGCTACACCTTC. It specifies CATSKEPGGTRYTF.

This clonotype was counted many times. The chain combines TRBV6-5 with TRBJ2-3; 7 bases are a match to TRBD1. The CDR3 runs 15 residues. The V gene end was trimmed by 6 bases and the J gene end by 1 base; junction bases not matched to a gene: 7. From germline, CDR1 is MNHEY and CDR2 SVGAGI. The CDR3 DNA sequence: TGTGCCAGCAGCACGACAGGGCCCGGCACAGATACGCAGTATTTT. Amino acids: CASSTTGPGTDTQYF.

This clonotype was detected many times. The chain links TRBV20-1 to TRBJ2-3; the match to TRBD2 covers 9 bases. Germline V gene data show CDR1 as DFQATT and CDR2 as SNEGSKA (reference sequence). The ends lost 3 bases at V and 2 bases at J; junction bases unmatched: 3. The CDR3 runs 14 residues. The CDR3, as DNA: TGCAGTGCTAGTGCGGGAGGGTTCACAGATACGCAGTATTTT. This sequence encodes CSASAGGFTDTQYF.

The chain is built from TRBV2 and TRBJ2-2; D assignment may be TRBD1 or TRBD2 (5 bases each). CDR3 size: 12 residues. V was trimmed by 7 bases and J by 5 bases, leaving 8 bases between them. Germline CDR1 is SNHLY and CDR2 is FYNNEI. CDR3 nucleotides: TGTGCCAGCATGTGGGGGACCGGGGAGCTGTTTTTT. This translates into CASMWGTGELFF. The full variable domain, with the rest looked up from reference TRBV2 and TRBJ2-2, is EPEVTQTPSHQVTQMGQEVILRCVPISNHLYFYWYRQILGQKVEFLVSFYNNEISEKSEIFDDQFSVERPDGSNFTLKIRSTKLEDSAMYFCASMWGTGELFFGEGSRLTVL.

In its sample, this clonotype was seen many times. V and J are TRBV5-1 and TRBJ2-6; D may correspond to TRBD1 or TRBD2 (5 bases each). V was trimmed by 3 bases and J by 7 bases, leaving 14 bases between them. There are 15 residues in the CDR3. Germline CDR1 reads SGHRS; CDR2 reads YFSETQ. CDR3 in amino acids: CASSYGTGSANVLTF. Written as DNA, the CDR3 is TGCGCCAGCAGCTACGGGACGGGATCCGCCAACGTCCTGACTTTC.

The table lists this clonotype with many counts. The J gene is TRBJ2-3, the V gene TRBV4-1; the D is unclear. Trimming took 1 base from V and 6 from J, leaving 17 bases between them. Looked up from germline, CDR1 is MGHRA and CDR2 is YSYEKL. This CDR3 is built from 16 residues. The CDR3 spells CASSQGYAIPRDTQYF. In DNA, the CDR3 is TGCGCCAGCAGCCAAGGGTACGCTATCCCCCGGGATACGCAGTATTTT.

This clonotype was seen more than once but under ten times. The CDR3 region has the DNA TGTGCCAGCAGCTTATCTCGGACAGCTGCCTACGAGCAGTACTTC. It specifies CASSLSRTAAYEQYF. This chain joins TRBV7-2 and TRBJ2-7, with D possibly being TRBD1 (6 bases). Trimming left V 2 bases short and J 2 bases short, with 13 bases between. The CDR3 spans 15 residues. Germline loops: CDR1 SGHTA, CDR2 FQGNSA.

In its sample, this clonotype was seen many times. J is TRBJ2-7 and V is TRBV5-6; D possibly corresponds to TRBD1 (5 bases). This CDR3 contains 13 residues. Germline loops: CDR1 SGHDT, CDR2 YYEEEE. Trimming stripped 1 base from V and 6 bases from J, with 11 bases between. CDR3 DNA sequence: TGTGCCAGCAGCTTGTCTAGGGGTAGCGAGCAGTACTTC. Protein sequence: CASSLSRGSEQYF.

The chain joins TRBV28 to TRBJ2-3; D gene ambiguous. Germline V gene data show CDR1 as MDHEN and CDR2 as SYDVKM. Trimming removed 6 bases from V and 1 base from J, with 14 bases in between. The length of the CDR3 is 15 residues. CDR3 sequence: CASSSRLLGTDTQYF. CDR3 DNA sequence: TGTGCCAGCAGCTCGCGGTTGCTAGGCACAGATACGCAGTATTTT. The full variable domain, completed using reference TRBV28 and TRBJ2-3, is DVKVTQSSRYLVKRTGEKVFLECVQDMDHENMFWYRQDPGLGLRLIYFSYDVKMKEKGDIPEGYSVSREKKERFSLILESASTNQTSMYLCASSSRLLGTDTQYFGPGTRLTVL.

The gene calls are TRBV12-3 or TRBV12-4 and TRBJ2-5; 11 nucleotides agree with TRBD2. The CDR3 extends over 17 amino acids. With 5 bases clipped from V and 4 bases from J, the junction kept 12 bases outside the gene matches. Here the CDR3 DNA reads TGTGCCAGCAGTCCCCTCGGGGTTAGCGGGGGGGTAGAGACCCAGTACTTC. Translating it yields CASSPLGVSGGVETQYF.

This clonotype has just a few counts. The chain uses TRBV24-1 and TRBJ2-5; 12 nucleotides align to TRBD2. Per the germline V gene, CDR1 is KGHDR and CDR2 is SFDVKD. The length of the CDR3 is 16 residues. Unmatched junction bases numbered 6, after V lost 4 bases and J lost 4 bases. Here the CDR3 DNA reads TGTGCCACCAGTGACCGTCAACTAGCGGGGGGAGAGACCCAGTACTTC. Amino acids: CATSDRQLAGGETQYF.

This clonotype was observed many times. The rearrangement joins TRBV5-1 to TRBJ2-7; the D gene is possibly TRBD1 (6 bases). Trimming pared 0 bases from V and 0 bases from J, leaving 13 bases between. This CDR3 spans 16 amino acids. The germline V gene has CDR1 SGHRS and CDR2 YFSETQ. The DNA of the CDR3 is TGCGCCAGCAGCTTGGCAGGGGTGGAGCTCTCCTACGAGCAGTACTTC. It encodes CASSLAGVELSYEQYF. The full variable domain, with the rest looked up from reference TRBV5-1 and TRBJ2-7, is KAGVTQTPRYLIKTRGQQVTLSCSPISGHRSVSWYQQTPGQGLQFLFEYFSETQRNKGNFPGRFSGRQFSNSRSEMNVSTLELGDSALYLCASSLAGVELSYEQYFGPGTRLTVT.

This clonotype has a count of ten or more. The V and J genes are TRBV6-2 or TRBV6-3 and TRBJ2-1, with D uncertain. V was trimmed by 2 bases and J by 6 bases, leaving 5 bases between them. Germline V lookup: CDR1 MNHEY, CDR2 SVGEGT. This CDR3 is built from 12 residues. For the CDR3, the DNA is TGTGCCAGCAGTTACCGATTCAATGAGCAGTTCTTC. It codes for CASSYRFNEQFF.

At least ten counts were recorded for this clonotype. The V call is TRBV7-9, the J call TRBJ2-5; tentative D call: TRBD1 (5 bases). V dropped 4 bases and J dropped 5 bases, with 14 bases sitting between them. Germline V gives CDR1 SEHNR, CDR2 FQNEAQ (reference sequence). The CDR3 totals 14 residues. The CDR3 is CASSSTSRAETQYF. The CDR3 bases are TGTGCCAGCAGCTCCACGAGCAGGGCCGAGACCCAGTACTTC.

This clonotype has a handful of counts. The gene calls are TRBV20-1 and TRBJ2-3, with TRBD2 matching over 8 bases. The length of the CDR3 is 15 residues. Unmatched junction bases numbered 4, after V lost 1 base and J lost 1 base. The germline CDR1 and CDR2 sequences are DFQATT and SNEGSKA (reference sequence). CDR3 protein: CSARGAGGGTDTQYF. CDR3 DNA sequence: TGCAGTGCTAGAGGGGCGGGAGGTGGCACAGATACGCAGTATTTT.

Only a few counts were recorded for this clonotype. CDR3 DNA: TGTGCCAGCAGTCAAAACCCAGGCGCCACCGGAAACACCATATATTTT. Its protein product is CASSQNPGATGNTIYF. The rearrangement joins TRBV14 to TRBJ1-3; D is unresolved. Germline V lookup: CDR1 SGHDN, CDR2 FVKESK. Trimming took off 6 bases at V and 4 bases at J, with 19 bases between the two ends. This CDR3 is built from 16 residues. Full variable domain (rest looked up from reference TRBV14 and TRBJ1-3): EAGVTQFPSHSVIEKGQTVTLRCDPISGHDNLYWYRRVMGKEIKFLLHFVKESKQDESGMPNNRFLAERTGGTYSTLKVQPAELEDSGVYFCASSQNPGATGNTIYFGEGSWLTVV.

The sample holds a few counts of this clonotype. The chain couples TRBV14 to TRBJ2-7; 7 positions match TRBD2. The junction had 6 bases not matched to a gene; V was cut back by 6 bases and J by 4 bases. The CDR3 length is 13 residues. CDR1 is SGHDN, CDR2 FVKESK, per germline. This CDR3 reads CASSSVGGYEQYF. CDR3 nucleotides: TGTGCCAGCAGTTCGGTGGGGGGGTACGAGCAGTACTTC. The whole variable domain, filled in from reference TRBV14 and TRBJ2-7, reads EAGVTQFPSHSVIEKGQTVTLRCDPISGHDNLYWYRRVMGKEIKFLLHFVKESKQDESGMPNNRFLAERTGGTYSTLKVQPAELEDSGVYFCASSSVGGYEQYFGPGTRLTVT.

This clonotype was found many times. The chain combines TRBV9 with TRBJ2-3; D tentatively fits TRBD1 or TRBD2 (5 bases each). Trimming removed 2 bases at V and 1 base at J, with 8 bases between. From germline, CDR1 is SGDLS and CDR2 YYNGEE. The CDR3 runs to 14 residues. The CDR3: CASSVGTRTDTQYF. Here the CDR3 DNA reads TGTGCCAGCAGCGTGGGGACCCGCACAGATACGCAGTATTTT.

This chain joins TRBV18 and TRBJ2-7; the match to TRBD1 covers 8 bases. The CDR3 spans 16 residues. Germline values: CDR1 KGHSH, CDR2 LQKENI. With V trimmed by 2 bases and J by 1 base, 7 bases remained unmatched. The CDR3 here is CASSPNRQGASYEQYF. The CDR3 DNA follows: TGTGCCAGCTCACCAAATCGCCAGGGGGCATCCTACGAGCAGTACTTC.

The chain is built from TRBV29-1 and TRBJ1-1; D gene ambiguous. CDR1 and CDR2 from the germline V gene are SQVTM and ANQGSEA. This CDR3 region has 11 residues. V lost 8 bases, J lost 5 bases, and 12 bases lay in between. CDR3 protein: CSHTGRTEAFF. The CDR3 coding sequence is TGCAGCCACACCGGGAGGACTGAAGCTTTCTTT.